This TCR beta chain was captured in a study of shared clonotypes between healthy human individuals. Study findings and constraints: Several donors had roughly 5% of their naive CD4 clonotypes in common. Naive subsets tended to show greater estimated richness than memory subsets. Inspection by rarefaction showed sorted-subset sequencing to be incomplete despite large depth.

The repertoire was sequenced with immunoSEQ multiplex PCR; TCRdb's copy has only in-frame clones and lacks some. Among 2,100,000 or so clones listed, more than 90% were seen once. The germline CDR1 and CDR2 sequences are SGDLS and YYNGEE. The CDR3 sequence is 15 residues long. V was pared by 3 bases and J by 6 bases, with 4 bases of the junction left unmatched. This clone came up once. What it recognizes is unknown. Partitioning of CD4+ cells yielded a CD45RA+ naive subset and a CD45RA-negative memory subset. Source material: naive CD4+ T cells sorted from blood. Sample subset: CD45RA+ positively selected. This TCR was sampled from a man younger than 35 in good health. This sequence joins TRBV9 and TRBJ2-1, with TRBD2 matching 12 bases. The CDR3 loop is CASSGGGLAGNEQFF. CDR3 sequence (DNA): TGTGCCAGCAGCGGAGGGGGACTAGCGGGCAATGAGCAGTTCTTC.